Listed here is a single TCR beta chain. As yet, its antigen is unknown. Methods used by the authors: Across clinicopathological groups, CDR3 differences served as the basis for building a distant-metastasis classifier for papillary thyroid cancer. Through MiXCR, TCRdb re-clonotyped the PCR reads. These V and J calls originate from TCRdb's pipeline instead of the authors' own analysis. The sample carries under 45,000 clones, 25% to 35% recorded once. Each patient went into thyroid surgery without having received any treatment. The V gene lost 5 bases and the J gene lost 9 bases, with 17 bases spanning the gap. CDR3 length equals 14 residues. The germline V gene has CDR1 WSHSY and CDR2 SAAADI. The source of the sample is a study of metastatic and nonmetastatic thyroid tumors. The overall study: From malignant and benign thyroid patients, repertoires in blood and in tumor or nodule tissue were compared.

Study conclusions and caveats: Within blood and tumor, benign nodules reportedly had significantly lower TCR beta diversity than malignant thyroid tumors did.

Sequences were obtained from blood. This chain connects TRBV10-2 to TRBJ2-1; D ambiguous. The source of this sequence is a male donor with papillary thyroid cancer or a benign thyroid nodule (not recorded which). Some clones in this sample may be carry-over from other donors' samples. The CDR3 spells CASSFDGESAEQFF. The CDR3, as DNA: TGCGCCAGCAGTTTCGACGGAGAGTCGGCTGAGCAGTTCTTC.